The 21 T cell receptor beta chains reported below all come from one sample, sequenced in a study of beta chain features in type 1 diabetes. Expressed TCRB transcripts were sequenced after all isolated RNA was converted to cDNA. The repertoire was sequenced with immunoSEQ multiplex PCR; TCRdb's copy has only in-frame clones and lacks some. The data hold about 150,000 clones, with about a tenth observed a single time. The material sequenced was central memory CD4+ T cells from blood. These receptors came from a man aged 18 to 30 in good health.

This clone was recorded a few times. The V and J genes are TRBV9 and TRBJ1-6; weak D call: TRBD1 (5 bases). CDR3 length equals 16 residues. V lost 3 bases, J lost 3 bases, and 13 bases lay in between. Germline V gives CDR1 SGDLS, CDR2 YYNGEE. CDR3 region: CASSEQESLYNSPLHF. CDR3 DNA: TGTGCCAGCAGCGAACAGGAAAGCCTCTATAATTCACCCCTCCACTTT.

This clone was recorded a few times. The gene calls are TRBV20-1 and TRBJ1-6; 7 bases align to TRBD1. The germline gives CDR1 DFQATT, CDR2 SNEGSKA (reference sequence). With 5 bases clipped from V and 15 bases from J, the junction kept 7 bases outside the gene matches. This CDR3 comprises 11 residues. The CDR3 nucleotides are TGCAGTGCTCCCAACAGGGGACTCCTCCACTTT. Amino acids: CSAPNRGLLHF.

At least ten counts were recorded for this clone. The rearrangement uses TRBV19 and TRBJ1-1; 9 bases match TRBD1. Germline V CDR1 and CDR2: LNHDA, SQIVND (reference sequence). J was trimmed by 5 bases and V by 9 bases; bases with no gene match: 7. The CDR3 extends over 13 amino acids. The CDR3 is CASNTGGATEAFF. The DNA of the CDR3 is TGTGCCAGCAATACAGGGGGCGCGACTGAAGCTTTCTTT.

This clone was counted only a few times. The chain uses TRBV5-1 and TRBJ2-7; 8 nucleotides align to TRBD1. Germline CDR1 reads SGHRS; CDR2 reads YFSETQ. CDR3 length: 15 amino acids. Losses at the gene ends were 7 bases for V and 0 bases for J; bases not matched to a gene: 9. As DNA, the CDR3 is TGCGCCAGCGGAACCCGGGACAGGCCCTCCTACGAGCAGTACTTC. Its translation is CASGTRDRPSYEQYF.

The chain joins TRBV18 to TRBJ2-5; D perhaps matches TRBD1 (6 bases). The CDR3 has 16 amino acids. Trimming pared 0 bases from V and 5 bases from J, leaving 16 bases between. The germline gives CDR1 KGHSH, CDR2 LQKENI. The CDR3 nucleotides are TGTGCCAGCTCACCACCCTCAGGGGCGTGGGTTGAGACCCAGTACTTC. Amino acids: CASSPPSGAWVETQYF.

DNA of the CDR3: TGTGCCAGTAGTATGGACAGGAACACCGGGGAGCTGTTTTTT. Translated: CASSMDRNTGELFF. The chain couples TRBV19 to TRBJ2-2; D possibly corresponds to TRBD1 (6 bases). This CDR3 has 14 residues. V was pared by 3 bases and J by 1 base, with 6 bases between. CDR1 LNHDA and CDR2 SQIVND come from the germline V gene (reference sequence).

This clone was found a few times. CDR3 sequence reads: CASSPQPRGGSSYSYNEQFF. The CDR3 coding sequence is TGTGCCAGCTCACCTCAGCCTCGGGGGGGGTCCTCGTACTCCTACAATGAGCAGTTCTTC. The chain combines TRBV18 with TRBJ2-1; 8 positions agree with TRBD2. The CDR3 sequence is 20 residues long. Per germline, CDR1 KGHSH and CDR2 LQKENI. V shed 3 bases and J 0 bases; nucleotides not matched to a gene: 16.

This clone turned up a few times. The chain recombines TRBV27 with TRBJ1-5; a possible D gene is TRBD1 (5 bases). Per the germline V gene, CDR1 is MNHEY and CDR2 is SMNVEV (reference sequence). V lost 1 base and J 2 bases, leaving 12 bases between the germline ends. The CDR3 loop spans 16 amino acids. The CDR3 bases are TGTGCCAGCAGTTTATGGGCAGGGACTGGCAATCAGCCCCAGCATTTT. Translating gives CASSLWAGTGNQPQHF.

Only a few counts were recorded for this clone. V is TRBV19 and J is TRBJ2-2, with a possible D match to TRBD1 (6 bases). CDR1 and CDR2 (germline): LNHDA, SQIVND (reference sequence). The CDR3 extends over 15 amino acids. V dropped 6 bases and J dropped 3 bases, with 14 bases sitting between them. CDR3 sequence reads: CASRERGKYTGELFF. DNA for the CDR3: TGTGCCAGTAGAGAGAGGGGGAAATACACCGGGGAGCTGTTTTTT.

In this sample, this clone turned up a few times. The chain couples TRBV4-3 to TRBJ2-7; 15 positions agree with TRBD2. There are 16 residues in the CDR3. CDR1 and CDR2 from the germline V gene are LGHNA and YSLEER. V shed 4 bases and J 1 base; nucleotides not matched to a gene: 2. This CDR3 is CASSPGLAGGSYEQYF. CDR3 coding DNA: TGCGCCAGCAGCCCGGGACTAGCGGGGGGTTCCTACGAGCAGTACTTC.

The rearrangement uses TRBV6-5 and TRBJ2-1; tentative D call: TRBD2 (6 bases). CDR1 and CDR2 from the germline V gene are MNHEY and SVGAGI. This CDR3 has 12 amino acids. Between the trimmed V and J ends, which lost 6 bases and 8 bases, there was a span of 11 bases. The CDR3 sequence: CASSQGGYEQFF. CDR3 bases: TGTGCCAGCAGCCAGGGAGGATATGAGCAGTTCTTC.

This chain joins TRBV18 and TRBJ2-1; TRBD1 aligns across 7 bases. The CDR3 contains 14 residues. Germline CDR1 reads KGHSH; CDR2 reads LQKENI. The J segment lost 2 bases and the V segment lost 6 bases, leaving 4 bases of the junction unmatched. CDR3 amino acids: CASSGTDAYNEQFF. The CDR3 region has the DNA TGTGCCAGCTCCGGGACAGATGCCTACAATGAGCAGTTCTTC.

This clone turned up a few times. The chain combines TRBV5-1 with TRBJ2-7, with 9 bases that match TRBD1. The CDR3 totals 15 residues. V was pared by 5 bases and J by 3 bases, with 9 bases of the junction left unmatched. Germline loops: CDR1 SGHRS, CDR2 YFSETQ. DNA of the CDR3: TGCGCCAGCAGTTTCGGGACAGGGAATAACTACGAGCAGTACTTC. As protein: CASSFGTGNNYEQYF.

The DNA of the CDR3 is TGTGCCCGGGAGAACTACGAAATAATCTACGAGCAGTACTTC. Protein: CARENYEIIYEQYF. The chain is built from TRBV15 and TRBJ2-7; tentative D call: TRBD2 (6 bases). The CDR3 totals 14 residues. CDR1 is LNHNV, CDR2 YYDKDF, per germline (reference sequence). V was trimmed by 11 bases and J by 3 bases, leaving 20 bases between them.

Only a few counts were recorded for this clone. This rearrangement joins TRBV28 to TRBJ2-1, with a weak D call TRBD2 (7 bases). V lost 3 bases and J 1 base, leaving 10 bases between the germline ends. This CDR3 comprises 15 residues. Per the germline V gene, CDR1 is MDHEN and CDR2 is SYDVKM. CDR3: CASSLGGPSYNEQFF. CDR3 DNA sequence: TGTGCCAGCAGTTTGGGGGGGCCTTCCTACAATGAGCAGTTCTTC.

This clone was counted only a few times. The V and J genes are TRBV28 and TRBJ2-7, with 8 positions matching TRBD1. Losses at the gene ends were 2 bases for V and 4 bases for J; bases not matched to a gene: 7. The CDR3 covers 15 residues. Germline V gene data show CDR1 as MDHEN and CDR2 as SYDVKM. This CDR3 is CASSLDRGYSYEQYF. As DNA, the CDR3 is TGTGCCAGCAGTTTAGACAGGGGATATAGTTACGAGCAGTACTTC.

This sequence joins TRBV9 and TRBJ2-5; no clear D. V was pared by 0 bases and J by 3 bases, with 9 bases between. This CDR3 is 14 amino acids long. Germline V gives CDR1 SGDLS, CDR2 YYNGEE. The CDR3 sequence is CASSVASGKETQYF. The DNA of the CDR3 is TGTGCCAGCAGCGTAGCTTCAGGAAAAGAGACCCAGTACTTC.

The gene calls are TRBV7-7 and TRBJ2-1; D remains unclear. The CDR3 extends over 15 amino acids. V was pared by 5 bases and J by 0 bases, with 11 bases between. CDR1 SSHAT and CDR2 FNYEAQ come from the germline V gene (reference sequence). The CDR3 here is CASSQLVSSYNEQFF. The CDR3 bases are TGTGCCAGCAGCCAATTAGTGAGCTCCTACAATGAGCAGTTCTTC. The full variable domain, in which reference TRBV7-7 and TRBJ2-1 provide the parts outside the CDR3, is GAGVSQSPRYKVTKRGQDVTLRCDPISSHATLYWYQQALGQGPEFLTYFNYEAQPDKSGLPSDRFSAERPEGSISTLTIQRTEQRDSAMYRCASSQLVSSYNEQFFGPGTRLTVL.

CDR3 loop: CASQVDRVQETQYF. The CDR3 DNA reads TGCGCCAGCCAAGTTGACAGGGTCCAAGAGACCCAGTACTTC. V and J are TRBV5-1 and TRBJ2-5; TRBD1 agrees at 7 bases. The germline gives CDR1 SGHRS, CDR2 YFSETQ. The CDR3 length is 14 residues. The J segment lost 1 base and the V segment lost 7 bases, leaving 7 bases of the junction unmatched.

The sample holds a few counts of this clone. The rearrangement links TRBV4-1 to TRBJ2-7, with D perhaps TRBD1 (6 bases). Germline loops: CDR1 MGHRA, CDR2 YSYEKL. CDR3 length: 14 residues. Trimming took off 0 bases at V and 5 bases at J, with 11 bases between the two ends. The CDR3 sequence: CASSQDRTVNEQYF. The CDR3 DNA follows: TGCGCCAGCAGCCAAGATCGGACAGTCAACGAGCAGTACTTC.

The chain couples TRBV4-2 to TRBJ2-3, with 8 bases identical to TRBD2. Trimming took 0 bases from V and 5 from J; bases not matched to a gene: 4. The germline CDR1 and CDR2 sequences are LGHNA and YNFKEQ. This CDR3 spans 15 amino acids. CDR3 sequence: CASSQEISGGDTQYF. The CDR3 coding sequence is TGTGCCAGCAGCCAAGAGATCAGCGGGGGAGATACGCAGTATTTT.